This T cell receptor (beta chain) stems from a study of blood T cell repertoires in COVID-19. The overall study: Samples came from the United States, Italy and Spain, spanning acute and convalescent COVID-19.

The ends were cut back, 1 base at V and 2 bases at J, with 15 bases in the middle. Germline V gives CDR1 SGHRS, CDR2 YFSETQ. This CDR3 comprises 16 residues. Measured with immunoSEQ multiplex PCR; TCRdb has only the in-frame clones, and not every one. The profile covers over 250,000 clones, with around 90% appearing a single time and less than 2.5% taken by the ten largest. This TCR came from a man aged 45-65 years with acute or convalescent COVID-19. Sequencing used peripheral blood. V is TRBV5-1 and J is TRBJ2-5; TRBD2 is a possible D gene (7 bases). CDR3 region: CASSLSGGGWQETQYF. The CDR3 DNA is TGCGCCAGCAGCTTGTCTGGGGGGGGCTGGCAAGAGACCCAGTACTTC.